A single sample gave rise to the 8 T cell receptor beta chains below, sequenced in a study of T cell responses to AZD1222 COVID-19 vaccine. This table comes from immunoSEQ multiplex PCR, and its TCRdb copy is limited to in-frame clones, with some not included. The table records some 150,000 clones, 88% of them present only once. Specimen: peripheral blood, collected on day 0 of AZD1222 vaccination. These receptors originate from an adult in good health.

The chain carries TRBV7-2 and TRBJ1-1; D is possibly TRBD1 (5 bases). CDR1 is SGHTA, CDR2 FQGNSA, per germline. V was pared by 4 bases and J by 10 bases, with 22 bases between. The CDR3 consists of 15 residues. CDR3 region: CASSSDRGSRGGAFF. CDR3 nucleotide sequence: TGTGCCAGCAGCTCAGATCGGGGGTCGCGCGGGGGAGCTTTCTTT. Based on the CDR3 plus reference TRBV7-2 and TRBJ1-1, the full variable domain is GAGVSQSPSNKVTEKGKDVELRCDPISGHTALYWYRQSLGQGLEFLIYFQGNSAPDKSGLPSDRFSAERTGGSVSTLTIQRTQQEDSAVYLCASSSDRGSRGGAFFGQGTRLTVV.

By share of the sample, this clone is medium-sized. V and J are TRBV7-2 and TRBJ1-1; D not certain. Per the germline V gene, CDR1 is SGHTA and CDR2 is FQGNSA. This CDR3 region has 13 residues. The V end lost 3 bases, the J end lost 2 bases, and 7 bases lay between the germline ends. The CDR3 loop is CASSFSSNTEAFF. The DNA of the CDR3 is TGTGCCAGCAGCTTTAGCAGTAACACTGAAGCTTTCTTT. Complete variable domain (other parts from reference TRBV7-2 and TRBJ1-1): GAGVSQSPSNKVTEKGKDVELRCDPISGHTALYWYRQSLGQGLEFLIYFQGNSAPDKSGLPSDRFSAERTGGSVSTLTIQRTQQEDSAVYLCASSFSSNTEAFFGQGTRLTVV.

This clone appeared once. This chain links TRBV12-3 or TRBV12-4 with TRBJ2-5; D uncertain. The CDR3 has 12 amino acids. V was trimmed by 6 bases and J by 5 bases, leaving 10 bases between them. As DNA, the CDR3 is TGTGCCAGCAGAAGCAGTTCCGAGACCCAGTACTTC. Protein sequence: CASRSSSETQYF.

In this sample, this clone turned up once. The rearrangement links TRBV6-2 or TRBV6-3 to TRBJ1-5; 7 bases line up with TRBD1. CDR3 length: 15 amino acids. The germline V gene encodes CDR1 MNHEY and CDR2 SVGEGT. V lost 3 bases, J lost 4 bases, and 6 bases stayed unmatched. This CDR3 reads CASSYSQGVNQPQHF. CDR3 nucleotide sequence: TGTGCCAGCAGTTATTCTCAGGGGGTGAATCAGCCCCAGCATTTT.

This chain uses TRBV9 with TRBJ1-4; D call uncertain. Looked up from germline, CDR1 is SGDLS and CDR2 is YYNGEE. V shed 0 bases and J shed 5 bases, with 2 bases lying between them. This CDR3 is 12 amino acids long. CDR3 in DNA: TGTGCCAGCAGCGTAGGCAATGAAAAACTGTTTTTT. This translates into CASSVGNEKLFF. Together with reference TRBV9 and TRBJ1-4, the CDR3 gives the full variable domain: DSGVTQTPKHLITATGQRVTLRCSPRSGDLSVYWYQQSLDQGLQFLIQYYNGEERAKGNILERFSAQQFPDLHSELNLSSLELGDSALYFCASSVGNEKLFFGSGTQLSVL.

This chain joins TRBV5-8 and TRBJ2-7, with 9 bases that match TRBD2. Germline CDR1 reads SGHTS; CDR2 reads YDEGEE. The CDR3 consists of 15 residues. V lost 0 bases, J lost 5 bases, and 6 bases stayed unmatched. The chain's CDR3 is CASSLASGAGNEQYF. Here the CDR3 DNA reads TGTGCCAGCAGCTTGGCTAGCGGGGCAGGAAACGAGCAGTACTTC.

The gene calls are TRBV6-4 and TRBJ1-2, with D tentatively TRBD1 (5 bases). Trimming removed 6 bases at V and 6 bases at J, with 17 bases between. In germline, CDR1 is MRHNA, CDR2 SNTAGT. The CDR3 is 14 residues long. The CDR3 region has the DNA TGTGCCAGCAGCGCATTGTGGGGGGATAATGGCTACACCTTC. It codes for CASSALWGDNGYTF.

The rearrangement links TRBV7-9 to TRBJ2-5; the D gene could be TRBD1 or TRBD2 (5 bases each). This CDR3 comprises 17 residues. Germline loops: CDR1 SEHNR, CDR2 FQNEAQ (reference sequence). V was trimmed by 0 bases and J by 4 bases, leaving 18 bases between them. The CDR3 region has the DNA TGTGCCAGCAGCTTAGCGTGGGGGACGCAGGTAGGAGAGACCCAGTACTTC. It codes for CASSLAWGTQVGETQYF.